Each of the 7 T cell receptor beta chains below was sequenced from the same sample in a study of early T cells in non-severe SARS-CoV-2 infection (dated by TCRdb to the early 2020s). Library preparation used 5' RACE. TCRdb lists the instrument as NextSeq 500. TCRdb passed the public sequencing reads through fastp at Q25 and MiXCR, retaining productive beta sequences. Entries are consolidated by CDR3 protein sequence, retaining the most common genes and DNA. The sample data list roughly 66,000 distinct CDR3 sequences, and roughly 10% of these were observed just once. Under 4% of the sample is taken by the ten largest. The specimen sequenced was whole blood. Source of these receptors: an adult who was a healthcare worker with PCR-confirmed SARS-CoV-2 infection or an uninfected control (not recorded which).

This clonotype was counted between two and nine times. This chain uses TRBV6-5 with TRBJ2-1; D unclear. Per germline, CDR1 MNHEY and CDR2 SVGAGI. Trimming took 6 bases from V and 3 from J, leaving 9 bases between them. There are 13 residues in the CDR3. The CDR3 coding sequence is TGTGCCAGCAGCGCCCCAGGCTACAATGAGCAGTTCTTC. Its protein is CASSAPGYNEQFF.

This clonotype was picked up many times. The chain couples TRBV28 to TRBJ1-6; no reliable D call. The CDR3 contains 12 residues. Trimming left V 5 bases short and J 13 bases short, with 12 bases between. Germline CDR1 and CDR2: MDHEN and SYDVKM. The CDR3 spells CASSVPSGPLHF. CDR3 nucleotides: TGTGCCAGCAGTGTCCCGAGCGGTCCCCTCCACTTT.

This clonotype was observed at least ten times. The CDR3 DNA follows: TGTGCCACCGGAGAACTAGCGGGAGGAGCAAATGAGCAGTTCTTC. This sequence encodes CATGELAGGANEQFF. V gene TRBV24-1 combines with J gene TRBJ2-1, with 12 bases aligning to TRBD2. Germline lookup yields CDR1 KGHDR and CDR2 SFDVKD. The V gene end was trimmed by 9 bases and the J gene end by 7 bases; junction bases not matched to a gene: 9. CDR3 size: 15 residues.

In this sample, this clonotype turned up a few times. The chain couples TRBV7-2 to TRBJ2-3; 12 positions match TRBD2. Per the germline V gene, CDR1 is SGHTA and CDR2 is FQGNSA. The V and J ends lost 3 bases and 4 bases, in that order; junction bases with no gene match: 5. The CDR3 covers 16 residues. CDR3 DNA sequence: TGTGCCAGCAGCTTGGGGACTAGCGGGCTGCCAGATACGCAGTATTTT. This translates into CASSLGTSGLPDTQYF.

There are many counts of this clonotype. V is TRBV18 and J is TRBJ2-5, with TRBD2 matching 12 bases. Germline CDR1 KGHSH, CDR2 LQKENI. The CDR3 extends over 16 amino acids. J gave up 1 base and V 8 bases, and 8 bases lay outside the gene matches. The CDR3 sequence: CASAGGLAGFQETQYF. CDR3 DNA sequence: TGTGCCAGCGCCGGGGGACTAGCGGGTTTCCAAGAGACCCAGTACTTC.

This clonotype was seen at least ten times. The rearrangement links TRBV15 to TRBJ1-4; perhaps TRBD1 as D (5 bases). Trimming cost V 2 bases and J 0 bases, with 22 bases left between them. From germline, CDR1 is LNHNV and CDR2 YYDKDF (reference sequence). This CDR3 is built from 20 residues. CDR3 DNA: TGTGCCACCAGCAGAAGGGTGCGCGGAGGGGCGGTCACAACTAATGAAAAACTGTTTTTT. This translates into CATSRRVRGGAVTTNEKLFF.

This clonotype was detected a few times. The chain recombines TRBV4-1 with TRBJ2-7; TRBD1 agrees at 8 bases. The CDR3 loop spans 14 amino acids. V lost 1 base and J lost 5; bases outside the gene matches: 4. Germline V gene data show CDR1 as MGHRA and CDR2 as YSYEKL. The CDR3 sequence: CASSQAPTGDEQYF. In DNA form, the CDR3 reads TGCGCCAGCAGCCAAGCGCCGACAGGGGACGAGCAGTACTTC.